This paragraph reports one TCR beta chain. What it binds is unknown. This sample was taken from a study of PD-1 blockade in classical Hodgkin lymphoma. Study-wide findings and caveats: CD4+ TCR diversity, unlike CD8+, climbed significantly by C4D1.

Relapse was seen in all patients after autologous stem cell transplantation, and brentuximab vedotin exposure was variable. Libraries were prepared by immunoSEQ multiplex PCR; TCRdb keeps only in-frame clonotypes and omits some of them. The sample has about 100,000 clones, roughly 89% seen once. V was clipped by 3 bases and J by 5 bases; unmatched bases: 11. Germline V CDR1 and CDR2: SGDLS, YYNGEE. CDR3 length: 16 residues. This material consisted of peripheral blood mononuclear cells (PBMCs), taken before the second cycle of nivolumab. This chain uses TRBV9 with TRBJ2-5; 9 nucleotides line up with TRBD2. This receptor was taken from a human donor with classical Hodgkin lymphoma. The CDR3 is CASSEQRGVDWETQYF. The CDR3 DNA is TGTGCCAGCAGCGAACAGCGGGGGGTCGATTGGGAGACCCAGTACTTC.